This T cell receptor beta chain was captured by sequencing in a study of CD8 T cells in Susac syndrome. Whole-study results and caveats: The CD4+ T cell repertoires in Susac syndrome were not clonally expanded. The study's TCR sequencing and HLA analysis covered a relatively small number of individuals, and the study acknowledged this.

Random hexamers were used to reverse transcribe the RNA input (about 0.5 to 1 ug). From the immunoSEQ multiplex PCR reads, TCRdb called clonotypes with MiXCR, one entry per CDR3 protein. Of some 190,000 distinct CDR3 sequences in the sample, 94% are singletons; the top ten hold approximately 0.15%. Trimming stripped 4 bases from V and 9 bases from J, with 18 bases between. CDR1 is SGHRS, CDR2 YFSETQ, per germline. This CDR3 is built from 14 residues. Concerning this clonotype: Its antigen remains unknown.

The V gene is TRBV5-1, the J gene TRBJ2-3; D not certain. This sequence was found in a human donor with Susac syndrome. Sequenced material: CD4+ T cells from PBMCs. The CDR3 protein is CASSGDPTANTQYF. The CDR3 nucleotides read TGCGCCAGCAGCGGAGACCCCACAGCAAACACGCAGTATTTT.